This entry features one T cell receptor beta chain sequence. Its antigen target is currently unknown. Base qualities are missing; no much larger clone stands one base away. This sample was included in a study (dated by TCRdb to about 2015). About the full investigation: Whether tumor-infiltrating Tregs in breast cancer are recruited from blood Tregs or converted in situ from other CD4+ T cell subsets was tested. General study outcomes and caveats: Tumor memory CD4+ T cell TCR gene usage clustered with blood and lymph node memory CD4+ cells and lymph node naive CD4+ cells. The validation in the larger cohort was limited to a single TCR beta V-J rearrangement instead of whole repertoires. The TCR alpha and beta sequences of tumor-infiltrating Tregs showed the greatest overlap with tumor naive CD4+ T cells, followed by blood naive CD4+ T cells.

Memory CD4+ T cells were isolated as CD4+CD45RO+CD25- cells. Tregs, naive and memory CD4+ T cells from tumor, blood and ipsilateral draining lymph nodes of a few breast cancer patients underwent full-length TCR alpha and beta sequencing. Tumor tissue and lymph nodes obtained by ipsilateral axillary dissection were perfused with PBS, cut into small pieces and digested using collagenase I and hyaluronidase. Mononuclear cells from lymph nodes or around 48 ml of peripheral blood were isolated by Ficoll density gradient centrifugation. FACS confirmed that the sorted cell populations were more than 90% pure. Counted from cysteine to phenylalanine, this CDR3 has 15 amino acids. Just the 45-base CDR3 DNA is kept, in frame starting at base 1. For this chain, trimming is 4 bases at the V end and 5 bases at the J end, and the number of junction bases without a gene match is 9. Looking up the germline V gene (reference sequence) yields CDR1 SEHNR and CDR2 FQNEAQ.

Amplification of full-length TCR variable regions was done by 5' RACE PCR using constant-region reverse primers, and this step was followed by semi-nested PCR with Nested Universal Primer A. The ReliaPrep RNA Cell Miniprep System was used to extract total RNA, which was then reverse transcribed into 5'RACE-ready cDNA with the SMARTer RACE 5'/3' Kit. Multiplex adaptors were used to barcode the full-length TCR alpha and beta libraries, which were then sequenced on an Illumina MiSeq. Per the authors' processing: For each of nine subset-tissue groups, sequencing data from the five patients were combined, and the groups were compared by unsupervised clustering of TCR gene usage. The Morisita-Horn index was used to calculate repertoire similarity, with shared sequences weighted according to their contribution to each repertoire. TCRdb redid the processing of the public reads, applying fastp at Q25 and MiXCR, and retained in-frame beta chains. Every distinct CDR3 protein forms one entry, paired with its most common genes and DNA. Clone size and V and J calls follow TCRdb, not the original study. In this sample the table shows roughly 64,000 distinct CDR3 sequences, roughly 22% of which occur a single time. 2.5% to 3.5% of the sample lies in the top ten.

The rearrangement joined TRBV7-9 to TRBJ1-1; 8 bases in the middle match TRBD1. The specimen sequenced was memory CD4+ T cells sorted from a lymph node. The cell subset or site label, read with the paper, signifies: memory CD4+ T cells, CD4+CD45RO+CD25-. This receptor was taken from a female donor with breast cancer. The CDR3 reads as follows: CASSSPGGSRTEAFF. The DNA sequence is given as TGTGCCAGCAGCTCCCCAGGGGGCTCTCGGACTGAAGCTTTCTTT.